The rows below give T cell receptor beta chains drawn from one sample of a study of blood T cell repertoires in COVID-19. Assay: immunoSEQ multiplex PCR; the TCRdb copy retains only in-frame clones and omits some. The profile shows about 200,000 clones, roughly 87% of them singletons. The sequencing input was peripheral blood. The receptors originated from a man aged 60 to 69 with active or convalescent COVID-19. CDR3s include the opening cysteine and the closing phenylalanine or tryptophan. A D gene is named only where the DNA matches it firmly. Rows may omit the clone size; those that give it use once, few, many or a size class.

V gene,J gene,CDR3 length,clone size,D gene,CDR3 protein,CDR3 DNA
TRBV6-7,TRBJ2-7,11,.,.,CASHTFHEQYF,TGTGCCAGCCACACCTTCCACGAGCAGTACTTC
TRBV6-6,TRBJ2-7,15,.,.,CASSSATGNLYEQYF,TGTGCCAGCAGCTCCGCAACAGGGAACTTGTACGAGCAGTACTTC
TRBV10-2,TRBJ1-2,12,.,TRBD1,CASSDRGYGYTF,TGCGCCAGCAGTGACAGGGGGTATGGCTACACCTTC
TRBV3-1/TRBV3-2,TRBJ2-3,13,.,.,CASTTASTDTQYF,TGTGCCAGCACGACAGCTAGCACAGATACGCAGTATTTT
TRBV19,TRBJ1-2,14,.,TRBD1,CASNKPGQSYGYTF,TGTGCCAGTAATAAACCGGGACAGAGCTATGGCTACACCTTC
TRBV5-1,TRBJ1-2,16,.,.,CASSEGGRLAGYGYTF,TGCGCCAGCTCCGAGGGAGGGCGGCTAGCGGGCTATGGCTACACCTTC
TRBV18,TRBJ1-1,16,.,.,CASSPYPTGLNTEAFF,TGTGCCAGCTCACCGTATCCCACAGGGTTGAACACTGAAGCTTTCTTT
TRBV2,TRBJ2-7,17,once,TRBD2,CASTGTSGGLSSYEQYF,TGTGCCAGCACCGGGACTAGCGGGGGCCTAAGCTCCTACGAGCAGTACTTC
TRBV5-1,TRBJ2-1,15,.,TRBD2,CASSFGLAGRYEQFF,TGCGCCAGCAGCTTCGGACTAGCGGGGCGGTATGAGCAGTTCTTC
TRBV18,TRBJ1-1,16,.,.,CASSPLGGAMNTEAFF,TGTGCCAGCTCACCATTGGGGGGGGCGATGAACACTGAAGCTTTCTTT
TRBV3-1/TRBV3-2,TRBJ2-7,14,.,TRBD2,CASSPGTRSSEQYF,TGTGCCAGCAGCCCCGGGACTAGGTCGTCCGAGCAGTACTTC
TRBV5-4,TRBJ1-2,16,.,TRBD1,CASSSTKGASNYGYTF,TGTGCCAGCAGCTCGACCAAGGGGGCAAGCAACTATGGCTACACCTTC
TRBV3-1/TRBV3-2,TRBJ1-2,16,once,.,CASSQLGEGGAYGYTF,TGTGCCAGCAGCCAATTAGGGGAGGGAGGTGCCTATGGCTACACCTTC
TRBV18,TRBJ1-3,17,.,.,CASSLLRGGASGNTIYF,TGTGCCAGCTCCCTACTCCGAGGCGGGGCTAGTGGAAACACCATATATTTT
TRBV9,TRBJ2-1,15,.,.,CASSVQGSSYNEQFF,TGTGCCAGCAGCGTACAGGGGAGCTCCTACAATGAGCAGTTCTTC
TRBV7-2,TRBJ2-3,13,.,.,CASSLERADTQYF,TGTGCCAGCAGCTTAGAACGAGCAGATACGCAGTATTTT
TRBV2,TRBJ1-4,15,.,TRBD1,CASSSQGATNEKLFF,TGTGCCAGCAGTTCGCAGGGGGCAACTAATGAAAAACTGTTTTTT
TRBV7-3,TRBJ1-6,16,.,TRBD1,CASSLNGDSTNSPLHF,TGTGCCAGCAGCTTAAATGGGGACAGCACTAATTCACCCCTCCACTTT
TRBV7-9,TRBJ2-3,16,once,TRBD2,CASSFLAGVGTDTQYF,TGTGCCAGCAGCTTCCTAGCGGGGGTTGGAACAGATACGCAGTATTTT
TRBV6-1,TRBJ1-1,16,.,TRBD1,CASSDLQGTENTEAFF,TGTGCCAGCAGTGATCTACAGGGGACGGAGAACACTGAAGCTTTCTTT
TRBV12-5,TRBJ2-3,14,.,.,CASAPGLTTDTQYF,TGTGCTAGTGCCCCGGGACTTACCACAGATACGCAGTATTTT
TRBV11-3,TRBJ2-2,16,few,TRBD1,CASSLGGQGSTGELFF,TGTGCCAGCAGCTTAGGAGGACAGGGTAGCACCGGGGAGCTGTTTTTT
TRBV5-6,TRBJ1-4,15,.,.,CASSLAPGIGEKLFF,TGTGCCAGCAGCTTGGCCCCGGGGATAGGTGAAAAACTGTTTTTT
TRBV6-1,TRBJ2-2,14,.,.,CASSEGRYGGELFF,TGTGCCAGCAGTGAAGGGAGGTACGGCGGGGAGCTGTTTTTT
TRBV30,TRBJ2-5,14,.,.,CAWREGQSRETQYF,TGTGCCTGGAGGGAAGGACAGTCCAGGGAGACCCAGTACTTC
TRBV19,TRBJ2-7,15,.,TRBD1,CASSIIGDRDYEQYF,TGTGCCAGTAGTATAATTGGGGACAGGGACTACGAGCAGTACTTC
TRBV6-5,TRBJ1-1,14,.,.,CASSYSALNTEAFF,TGTGCCAGCAGTTACTCAGCGTTGAACACTGAAGCTTTCTTT
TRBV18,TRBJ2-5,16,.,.,CASSPIAAADQETQYF,TGTGCCAGCTCACCAATCGCGGCCGCAGACCAAGAGACCCAGTACTTC
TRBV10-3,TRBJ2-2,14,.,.,CAIRDTSNTGELFF,TGTGCCATCAGGGACACCTCGAACACCGGGGAGCTGTTTTTT
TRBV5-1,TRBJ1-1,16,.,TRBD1,CASSLAPGQGATEAFF,TGCGCCAGCAGCTTGGCCCCAGGACAGGGAGCCACTGAAGCTTTCTTT